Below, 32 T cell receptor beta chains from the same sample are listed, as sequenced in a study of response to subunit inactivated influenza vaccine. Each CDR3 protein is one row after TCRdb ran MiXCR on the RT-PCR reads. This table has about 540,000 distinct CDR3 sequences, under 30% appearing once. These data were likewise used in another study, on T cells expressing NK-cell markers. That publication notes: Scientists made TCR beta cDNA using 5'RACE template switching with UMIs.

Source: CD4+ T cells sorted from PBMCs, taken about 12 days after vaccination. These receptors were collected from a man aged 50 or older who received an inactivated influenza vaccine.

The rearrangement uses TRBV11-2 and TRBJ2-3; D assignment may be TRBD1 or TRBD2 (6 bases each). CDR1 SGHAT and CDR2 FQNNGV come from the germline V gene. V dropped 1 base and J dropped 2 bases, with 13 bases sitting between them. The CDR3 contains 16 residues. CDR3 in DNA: TGTGCCAGCAGCTTAGCTGGGGGGCGTAACACAGATACGCAGTATTTT. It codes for CASSLAGGRNTDTQYF.

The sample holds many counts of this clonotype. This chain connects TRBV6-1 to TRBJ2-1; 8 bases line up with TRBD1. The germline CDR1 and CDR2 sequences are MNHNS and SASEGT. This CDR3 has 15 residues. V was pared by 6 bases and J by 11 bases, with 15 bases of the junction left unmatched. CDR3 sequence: CASRGQVGLTTKQFF. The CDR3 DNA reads TGTGCCAGCAGGGGACAGGTAGGGCTTACGACGAAGCAGTTCTTC.

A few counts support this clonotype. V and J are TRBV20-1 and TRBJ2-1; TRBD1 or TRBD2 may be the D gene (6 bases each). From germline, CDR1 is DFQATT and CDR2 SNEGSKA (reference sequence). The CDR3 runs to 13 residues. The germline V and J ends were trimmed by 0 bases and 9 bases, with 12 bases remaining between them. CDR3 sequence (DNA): TGCAGTGCTAGAGAGTACAGGGAGGCTGAGCAGTTCTTC. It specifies CSAREYREAEQFF.

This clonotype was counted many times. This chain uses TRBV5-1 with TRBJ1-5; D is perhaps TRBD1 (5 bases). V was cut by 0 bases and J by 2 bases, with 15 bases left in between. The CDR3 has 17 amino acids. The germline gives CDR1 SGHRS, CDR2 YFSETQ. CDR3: CASSLDVGVAGNQPQHF. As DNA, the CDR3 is TGCGCCAGCAGCTTGGACGTAGGGGTGGCCGGCAATCAGCCCCAGCATTTT. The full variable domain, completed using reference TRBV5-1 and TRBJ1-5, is KAGVTQTPRYLIKTRGQQVTLSCSPISGHRSVSWYQQTPGQGLQFLFEYFSETQRNKGNFPGRFSGRQFSNSRSEMNVSTLELGDSALYLCASSLDVGVAGNQPQHFGDGTRLSIL.

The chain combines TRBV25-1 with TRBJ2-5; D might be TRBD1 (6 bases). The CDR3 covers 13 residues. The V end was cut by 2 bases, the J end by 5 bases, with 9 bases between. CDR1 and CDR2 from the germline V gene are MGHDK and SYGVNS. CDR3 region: CASSEPGAETQYF. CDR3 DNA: TGTGCCAGCAGTGAACCAGGGGCGGAGACCCAGTACTTC. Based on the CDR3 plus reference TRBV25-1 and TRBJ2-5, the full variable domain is EADIYQTPRYLVIGTGKKITLECSQTMGHDKMYWYQQDPGMELHLIHYSYGVNSTEKGDLSSESTVSRIRTEHFPLTLESARPSHTSQYLCASSEPGAETQYFGPGTRLLVL.

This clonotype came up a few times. The chain's CDR3 is CASIGWDSYEQYF. CDR3 DNA sequence: TGTGCCAGCATCGGGTGGGATTCCTACGAGCAGTACTTC. The J gene is TRBJ2-7, the V gene TRBV28, with D unclear. The CDR3 has 13 amino acids. In germline, CDR1 is MDHEN, CDR2 SYDVKM. Trimming stripped 7 bases from V and 1 base from J, with 11 bases between.

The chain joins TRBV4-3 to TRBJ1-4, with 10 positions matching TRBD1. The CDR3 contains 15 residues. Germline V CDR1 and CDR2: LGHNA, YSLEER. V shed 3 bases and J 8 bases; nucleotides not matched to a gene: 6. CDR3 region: CASSQGDRGNEKLFF. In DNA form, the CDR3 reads TGCGCCAGCAGCCAGGGGGACAGGGGCAACGAAAAACTGTTTTTT.

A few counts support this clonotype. Here the CDR3 reads CASSQDRGPPQGREAFF. The DNA for the CDR3 is TGCGCCAGCAGCCAAGATCGGGGACCCCCACAGGGGAGGGAAGCTTTCTTT. The chain recombines TRBV4-1 with TRBJ1-1, with TRBD1 identical over 7 bases. The CDR3 contains 17 residues. Per the germline V gene, CDR1 is MGHRA and CDR2 is YSYEKL. The junction had 15 bases not matched to a gene; V was cut back by 0 bases and J by 8 bases.

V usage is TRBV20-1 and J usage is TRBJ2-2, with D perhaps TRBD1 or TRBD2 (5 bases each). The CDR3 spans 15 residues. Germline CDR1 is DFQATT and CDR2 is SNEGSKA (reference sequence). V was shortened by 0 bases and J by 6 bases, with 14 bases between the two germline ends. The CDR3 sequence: CSARDRGARSGELFF. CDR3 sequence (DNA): TGCAGTGCTAGAGATCGAGGGGCTCGGTCCGGGGAGCTGTTTTTT.

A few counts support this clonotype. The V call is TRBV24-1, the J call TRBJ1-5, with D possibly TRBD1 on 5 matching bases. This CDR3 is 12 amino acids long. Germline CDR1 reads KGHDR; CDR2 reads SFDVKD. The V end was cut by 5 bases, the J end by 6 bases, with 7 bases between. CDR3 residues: CATSGQGQPQHF. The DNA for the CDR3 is TGTGCCACCAGTGGGCAGGGTCAGCCCCAGCATTTT.

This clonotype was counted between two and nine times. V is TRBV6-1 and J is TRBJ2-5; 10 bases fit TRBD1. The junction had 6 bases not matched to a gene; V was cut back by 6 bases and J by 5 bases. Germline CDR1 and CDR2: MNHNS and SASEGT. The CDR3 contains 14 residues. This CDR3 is CASRPTGGKETQYF. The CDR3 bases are TGTGCCAGCAGGCCGACAGGGGGCAAGGAGACCCAGTACTTC.

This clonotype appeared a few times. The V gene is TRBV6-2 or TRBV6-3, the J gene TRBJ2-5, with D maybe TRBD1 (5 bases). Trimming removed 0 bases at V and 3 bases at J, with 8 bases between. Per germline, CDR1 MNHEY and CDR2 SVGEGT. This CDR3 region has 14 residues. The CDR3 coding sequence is TGTGCCAGCAGTTACTCGGGCAGGGAAGAGACCCAGTACTTC. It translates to CASSYSGREETQYF.

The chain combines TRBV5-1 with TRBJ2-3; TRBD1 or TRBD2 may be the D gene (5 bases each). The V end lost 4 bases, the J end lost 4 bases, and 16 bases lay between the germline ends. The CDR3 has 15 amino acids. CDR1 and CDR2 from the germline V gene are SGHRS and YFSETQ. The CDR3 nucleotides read TGCGCCAGCAGCCCCCAGAGGGGTTGGTCAGATACGCAGTATTTT. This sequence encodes CASSPQRGWSDTQYF.

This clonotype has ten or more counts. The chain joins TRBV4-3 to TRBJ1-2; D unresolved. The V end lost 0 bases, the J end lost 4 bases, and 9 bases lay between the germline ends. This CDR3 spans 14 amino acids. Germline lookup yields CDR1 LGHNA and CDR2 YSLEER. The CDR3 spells CASSQDRVGYGYTF. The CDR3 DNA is TGCGCCAGCAGCCAAGATAGGGTGGGCTATGGCTACACCTTC.

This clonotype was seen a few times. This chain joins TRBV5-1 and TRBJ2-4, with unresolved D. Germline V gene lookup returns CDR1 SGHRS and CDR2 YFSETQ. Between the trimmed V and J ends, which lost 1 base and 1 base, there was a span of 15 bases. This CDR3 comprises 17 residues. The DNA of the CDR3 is TGCGCCAGCAGCTTGATCGGGTCCCTTGGTGCCAAAAACATTCAGTACTTC. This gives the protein CASSLIGSLGAKNIQYF.

The CDR3 bases are TGCGCCAGCAGCGCAGGGACAGGGGAAATGGGAAAACTGTTTTTT. It translates to CASSAGTGEMGKLFF. The chain employs TRBV5-1 and TRBJ1-4; 10 nucleotides align to TRBD1. The germline CDR1 and CDR2 sequences are SGHRS and YFSETQ. The CDR3 contains 15 residues. Trimming removed 4 bases from V and 10 bases from J; junction bases left unmatched: 10.

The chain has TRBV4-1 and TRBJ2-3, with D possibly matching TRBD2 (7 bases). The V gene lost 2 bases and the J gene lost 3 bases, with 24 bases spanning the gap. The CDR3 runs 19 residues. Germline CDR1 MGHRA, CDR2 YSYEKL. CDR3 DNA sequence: TGCGCCAGCAGCCAAAGATACCGGGGGGCTACCCCTCCTACAGATACGCAGTATTTT. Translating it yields CASSQRYRGATPPTDTQYF.

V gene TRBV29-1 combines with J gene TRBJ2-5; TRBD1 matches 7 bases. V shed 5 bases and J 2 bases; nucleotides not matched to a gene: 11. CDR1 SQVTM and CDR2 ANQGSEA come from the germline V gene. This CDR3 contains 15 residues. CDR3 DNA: TGCAGCGTTTGGGACCCGGGACAGTCGCAAGAGACCCAGTACTTC. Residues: CSVWDPGQSQETQYF. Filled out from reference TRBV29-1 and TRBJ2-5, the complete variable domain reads SAVISQKPSRDICQRGTSLTIQCQVDSQVTMMFWYRQQPGQSLTLIATANQGSEATYESGFVIDKFPISRPNLTFSTLTVSNMSPEDSSIYLCSVWDPGQSQETQYFGPGTRLLVL.

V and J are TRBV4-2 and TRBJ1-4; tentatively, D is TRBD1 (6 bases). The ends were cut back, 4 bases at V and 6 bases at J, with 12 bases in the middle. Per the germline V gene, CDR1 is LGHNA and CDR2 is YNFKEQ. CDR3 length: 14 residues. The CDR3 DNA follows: TGTGCCAGCAGCCGTGCGGGGGGCGATGAAAAACTGTTTTTT. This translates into CASSRAGGDEKLFF.

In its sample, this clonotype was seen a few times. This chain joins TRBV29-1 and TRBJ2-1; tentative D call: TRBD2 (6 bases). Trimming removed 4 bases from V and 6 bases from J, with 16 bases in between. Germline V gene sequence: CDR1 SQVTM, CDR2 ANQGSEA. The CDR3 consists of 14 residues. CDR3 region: CSVGPPTSSNEQFF. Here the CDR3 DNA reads TGCAGCGTTGGCCCCCCGACTAGTTCCAATGAGCAGTTCTTC.

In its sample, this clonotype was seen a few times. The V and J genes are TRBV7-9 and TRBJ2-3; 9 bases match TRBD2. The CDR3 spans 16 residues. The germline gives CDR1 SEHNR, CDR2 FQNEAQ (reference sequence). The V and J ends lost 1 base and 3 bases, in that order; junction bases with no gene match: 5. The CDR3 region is CASSLDGGRATDTQYF. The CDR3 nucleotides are TGTGCCAGCAGCTTAGACGGCGGGAGGGCTACAGATACGCAGTATTTT.

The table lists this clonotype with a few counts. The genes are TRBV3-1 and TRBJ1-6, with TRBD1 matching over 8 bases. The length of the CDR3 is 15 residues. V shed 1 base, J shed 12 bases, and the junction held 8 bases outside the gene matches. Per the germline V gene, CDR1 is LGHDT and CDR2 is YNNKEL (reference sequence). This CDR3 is CASSQGQGTNGPLHF. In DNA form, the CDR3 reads TGTGCCAGCAGCCAAGGACAGGGGACGAACGGACCCCTCCACTTT.

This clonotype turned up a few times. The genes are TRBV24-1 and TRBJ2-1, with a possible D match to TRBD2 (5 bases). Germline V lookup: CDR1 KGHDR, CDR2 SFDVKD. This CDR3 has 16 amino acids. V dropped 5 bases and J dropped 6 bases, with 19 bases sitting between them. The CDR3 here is CATSAEGNFAVNEQFF. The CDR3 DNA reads TGTGCCACCAGTGCCGAGGGCAATTTTGCGGTCAATGAGCAGTTCTTC.

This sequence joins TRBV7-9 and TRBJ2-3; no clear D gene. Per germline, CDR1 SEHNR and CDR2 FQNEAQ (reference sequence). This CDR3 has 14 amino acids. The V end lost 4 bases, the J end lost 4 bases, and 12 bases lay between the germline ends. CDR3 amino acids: CASSSDLTPDTQYF. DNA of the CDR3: TGTGCCAGCAGCTCTGACCTCACCCCAGATACGCAGTATTTT.

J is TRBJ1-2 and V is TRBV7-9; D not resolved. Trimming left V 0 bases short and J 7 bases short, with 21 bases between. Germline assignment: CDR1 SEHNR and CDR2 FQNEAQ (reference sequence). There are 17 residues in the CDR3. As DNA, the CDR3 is TGTGCCAGCAGCTTAGCGTTGGCAGTCGCAATACCGGCTGGCTACACCTTC. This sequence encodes CASSLALAVAIPAGYTF.

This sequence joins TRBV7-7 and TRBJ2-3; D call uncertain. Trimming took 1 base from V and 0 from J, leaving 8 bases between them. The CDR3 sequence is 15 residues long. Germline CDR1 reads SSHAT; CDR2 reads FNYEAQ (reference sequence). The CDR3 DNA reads TGTGCCAGCAGCTTAGACGCTACTAGCACAGATACGCAGTATTTT. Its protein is CASSLDATSTDTQYF. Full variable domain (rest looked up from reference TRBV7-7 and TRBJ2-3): GAGVSQSPRYKVTKRGQDVTLRCDPISSHATLYWYQQALGQGPEFLTYFNYEAQPDKSGLPSDRFSAERPEGSISTLTIQRTEQRDSAMYRCASSLDATSTDTQYFGPGTRLTVL.

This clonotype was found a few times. CDR3 protein: CASSHIQENTEAFF. The CDR3 bases are TGCGCCAGCAGTCATATACAGGAAAACACTGAAGCTTTCTTT. V gene TRBV23-1 combines with J gene TRBJ1-1, with D possibly being TRBD1 (5 bases). TRBV23-1 belongs to the ORF category, with a function that is uncertain. There are 14 residues in the CDR3. V lost 3 bases to trimming and J lost 2 bases, with 10 bases between them.

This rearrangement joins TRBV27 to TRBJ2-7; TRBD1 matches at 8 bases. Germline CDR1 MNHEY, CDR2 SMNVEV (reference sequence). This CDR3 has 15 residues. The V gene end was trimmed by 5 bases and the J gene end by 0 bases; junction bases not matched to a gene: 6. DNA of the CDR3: TGTGCCAGCAGTAAACGGACAGGGATCTCCTACGAGCAGTACTTC. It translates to CASSKRTGISYEQYF.

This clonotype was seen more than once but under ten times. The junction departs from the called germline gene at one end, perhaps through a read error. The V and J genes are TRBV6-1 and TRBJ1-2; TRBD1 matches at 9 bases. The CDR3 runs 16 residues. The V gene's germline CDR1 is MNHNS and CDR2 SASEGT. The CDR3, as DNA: TGCGCCAGCAGGACCGGGACAGGGAATTTAGGATATGGCTACACCTTC. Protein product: CASRTGTGNLGYGYTF.

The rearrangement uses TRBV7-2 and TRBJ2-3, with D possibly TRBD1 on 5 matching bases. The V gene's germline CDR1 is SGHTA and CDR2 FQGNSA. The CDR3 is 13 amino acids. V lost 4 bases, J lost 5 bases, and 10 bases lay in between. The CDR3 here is CASSWSGKDTQYF. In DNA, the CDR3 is TGTGCCAGCAGCTGGTCAGGGAAAGATACGCAGTATTTT.

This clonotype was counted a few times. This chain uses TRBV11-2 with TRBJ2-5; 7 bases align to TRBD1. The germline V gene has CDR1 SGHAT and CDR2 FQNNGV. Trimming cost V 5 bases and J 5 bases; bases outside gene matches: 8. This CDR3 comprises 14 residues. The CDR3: CASSQQGPRETQYF. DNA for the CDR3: TGTGCCAGCAGCCAACAGGGGCCGCGGGAGACCCAGTACTTC.

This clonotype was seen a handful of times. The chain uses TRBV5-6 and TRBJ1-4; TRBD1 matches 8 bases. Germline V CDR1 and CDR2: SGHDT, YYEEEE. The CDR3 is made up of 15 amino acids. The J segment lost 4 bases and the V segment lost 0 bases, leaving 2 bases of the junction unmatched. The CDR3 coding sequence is TGTGCCAGCAGCTTGGAGACAGGGGTTAATGAAAAACTGTTTTTT. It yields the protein CASSLETGVNEKLFF. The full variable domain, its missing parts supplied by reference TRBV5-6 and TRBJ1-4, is DAGVTQSPTHLIKTRGQQVTLRCSPKSGHDTVSWYQQALGQGPQFIFQYYEEEERQRGNFPDRFSGHQFPNYSSELNVNALLLGDSALYLCASSLETGVNEKLFFGSGTQLSVL.